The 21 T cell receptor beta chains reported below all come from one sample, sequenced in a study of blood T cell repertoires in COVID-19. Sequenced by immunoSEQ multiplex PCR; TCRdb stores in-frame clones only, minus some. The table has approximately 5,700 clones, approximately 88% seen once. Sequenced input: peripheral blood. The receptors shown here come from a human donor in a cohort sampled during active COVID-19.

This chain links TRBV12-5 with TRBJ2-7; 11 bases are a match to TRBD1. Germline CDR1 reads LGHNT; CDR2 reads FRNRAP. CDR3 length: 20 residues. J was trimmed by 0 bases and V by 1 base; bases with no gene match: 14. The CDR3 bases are TGTGCTAGTGGTTTGGGGGGACAGGGGGGAGAGGCGGAACTCTCCTACGAGCAGTACTTC. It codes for CASGLGGQGGEAELSYEQYF. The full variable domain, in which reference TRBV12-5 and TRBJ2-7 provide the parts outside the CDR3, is DARVTQTPRHKVTEMGQEVTMRCQPILGHNTVFWYRQTMMQGLELLAYFRNRAPLDDSGMPKDRFSAEMPDATLATLKIQPSEPRDSAVYFCASGLGGQGGEAELSYEQYFGPGTRLTVT.

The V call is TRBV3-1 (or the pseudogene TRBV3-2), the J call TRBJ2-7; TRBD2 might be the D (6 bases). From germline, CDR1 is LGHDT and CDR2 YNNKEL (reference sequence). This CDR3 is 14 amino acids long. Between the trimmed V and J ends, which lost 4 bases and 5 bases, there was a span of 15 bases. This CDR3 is CASSPRRGRNEQYF. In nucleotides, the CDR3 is TGTGCCAGCAGCCCTCGCCGGGGGAGGAACGAGCAGTACTTC.

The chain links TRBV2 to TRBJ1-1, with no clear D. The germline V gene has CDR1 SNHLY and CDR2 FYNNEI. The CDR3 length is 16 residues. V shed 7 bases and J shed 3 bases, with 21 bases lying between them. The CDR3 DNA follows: TGTGCCAGCATGGGGAGGTTGGTGTTCCGGGACACTGAAGCTTTCTTT. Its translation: CASMGRLVFRDTEAFF.

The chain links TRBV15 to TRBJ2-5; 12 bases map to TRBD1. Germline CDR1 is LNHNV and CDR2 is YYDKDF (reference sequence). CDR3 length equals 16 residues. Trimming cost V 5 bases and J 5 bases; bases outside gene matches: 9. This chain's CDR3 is CATSGGTGGEVETQYF. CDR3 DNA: TGTGCCACCAGCGGAGGGACAGGGGGCGAAGTGGAGACCCAGTACTTC.

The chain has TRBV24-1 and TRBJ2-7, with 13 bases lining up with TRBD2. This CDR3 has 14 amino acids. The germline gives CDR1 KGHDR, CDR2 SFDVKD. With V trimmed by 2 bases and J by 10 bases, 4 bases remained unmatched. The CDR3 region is CATSDSGTSGAQYF. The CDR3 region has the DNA TGTGCCACCAGTGATTCCGGGACTAGCGGGGCCCAGTACTTC.

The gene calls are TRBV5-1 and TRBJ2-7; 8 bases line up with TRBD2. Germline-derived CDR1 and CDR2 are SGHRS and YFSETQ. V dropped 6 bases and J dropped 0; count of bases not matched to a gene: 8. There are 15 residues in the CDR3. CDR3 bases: TGCGCCAGCAACGGGGGGGGACGGGACTCCTACGAGCAGTACTTC. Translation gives CASNGGGRDSYEQYF.

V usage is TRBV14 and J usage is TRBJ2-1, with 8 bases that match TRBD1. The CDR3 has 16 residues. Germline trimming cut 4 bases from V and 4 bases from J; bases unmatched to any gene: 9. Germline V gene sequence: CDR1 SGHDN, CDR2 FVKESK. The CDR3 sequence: CASSRRGQGDYNEQFF. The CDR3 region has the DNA TGTGCCAGCAGCCGGCGAGGACAGGGTGATTACAATGAGCAGTTCTTC.

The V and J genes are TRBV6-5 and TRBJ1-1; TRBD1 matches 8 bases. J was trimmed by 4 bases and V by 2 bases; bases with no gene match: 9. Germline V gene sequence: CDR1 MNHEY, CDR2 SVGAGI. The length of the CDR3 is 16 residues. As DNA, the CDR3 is TGTGCCAGCAGTTACCTGGCGACAGGGGTGTTCACTGAAGCTTTCTTT. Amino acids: CASSYLATGVFTEAFF.

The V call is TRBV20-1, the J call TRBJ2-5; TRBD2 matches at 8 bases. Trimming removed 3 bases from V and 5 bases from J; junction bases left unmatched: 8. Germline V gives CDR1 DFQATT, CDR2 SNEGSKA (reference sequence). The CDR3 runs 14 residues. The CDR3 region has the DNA TGCAGTGCTAGTGGGAGCGGGAGCGGGGAGACCCAGTACTTC. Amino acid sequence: CSASGSGSGETQYF.

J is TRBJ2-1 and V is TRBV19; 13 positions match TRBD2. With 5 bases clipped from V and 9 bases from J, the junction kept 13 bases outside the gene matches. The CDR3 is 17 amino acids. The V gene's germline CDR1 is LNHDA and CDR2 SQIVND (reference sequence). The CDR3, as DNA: TGTGCCAGTAGTGCTCCCCTAGGACTAGCGGGAGTAGGTGAGCAGTTCTTC. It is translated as CASSAPLGLAGVGEQFF.

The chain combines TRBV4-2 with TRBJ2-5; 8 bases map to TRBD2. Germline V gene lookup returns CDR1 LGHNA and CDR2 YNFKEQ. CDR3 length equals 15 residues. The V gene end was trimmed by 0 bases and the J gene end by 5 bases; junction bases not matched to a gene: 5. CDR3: CASSQDPGGPETQYF. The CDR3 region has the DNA TGTGCCAGCAGCCAAGATCCGGGAGGGCCTGAGACCCAGTACTTC.

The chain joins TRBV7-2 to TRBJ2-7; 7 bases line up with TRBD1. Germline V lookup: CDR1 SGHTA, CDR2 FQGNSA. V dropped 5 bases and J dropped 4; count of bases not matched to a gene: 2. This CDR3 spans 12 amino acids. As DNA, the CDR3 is TGTGCCAGCAGCGCGACAGGGTACGAGCAGTACTTC. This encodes CASSATGYEQYF.

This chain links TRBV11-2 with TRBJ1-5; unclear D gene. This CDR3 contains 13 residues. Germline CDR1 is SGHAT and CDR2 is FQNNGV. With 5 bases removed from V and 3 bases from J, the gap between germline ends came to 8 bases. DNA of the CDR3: TGTGCCAGCAGCGCGCAGGTCAATCAGCCCCAGCATTTT. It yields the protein CASSAQVNQPQHF.

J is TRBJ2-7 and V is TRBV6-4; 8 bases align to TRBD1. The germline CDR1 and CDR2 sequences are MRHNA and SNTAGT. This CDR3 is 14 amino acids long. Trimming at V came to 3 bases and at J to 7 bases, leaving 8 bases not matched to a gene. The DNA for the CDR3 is TGTGCCAGCAGTGAGGTGACTCGGACAGGGGAGCAGTACTTC. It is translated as CASSEVTRTGEQYF.

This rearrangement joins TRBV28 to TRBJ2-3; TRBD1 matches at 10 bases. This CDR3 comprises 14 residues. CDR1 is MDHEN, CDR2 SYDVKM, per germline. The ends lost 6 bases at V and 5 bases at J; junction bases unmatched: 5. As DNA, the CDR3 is TGTGCCAGCAGCGGGACAGGGGCATTAGATACGCAGTATTTT. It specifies CASSGTGALDTQYF.

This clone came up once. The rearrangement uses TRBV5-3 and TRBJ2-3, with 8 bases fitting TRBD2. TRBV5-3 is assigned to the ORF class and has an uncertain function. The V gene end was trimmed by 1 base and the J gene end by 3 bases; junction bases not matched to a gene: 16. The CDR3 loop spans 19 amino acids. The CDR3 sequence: CARSLLWWLSGSLTDTQYF. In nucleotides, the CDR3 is TGTGCCAGAAGCTTGTTATGGTGGTTGAGCGGGAGTTTAACAGATACGCAGTATTTT.

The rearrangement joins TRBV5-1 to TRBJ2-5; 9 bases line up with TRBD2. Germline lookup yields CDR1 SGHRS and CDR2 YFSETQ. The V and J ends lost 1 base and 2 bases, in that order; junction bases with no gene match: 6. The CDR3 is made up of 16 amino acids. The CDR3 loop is CASSLIGGGAQETQYF. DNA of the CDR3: TGCGCCAGCAGCTTGATCGGCGGGGGGGCTCAAGAGACCCAGTACTTC.

The DNA for the CDR3 is TGCGCCAGCAGGACGGGGAACACTGAAGCTTTCTTT. Translated: CASRTGNTEAFF. V and J are TRBV5-1 and TRBJ1-1, with D unclear. In germline, CDR1 is SGHRS, CDR2 YFSETQ. Trimming left V 5 bases short and J 1 base short, with 6 bases between. The CDR3 contains 12 residues.

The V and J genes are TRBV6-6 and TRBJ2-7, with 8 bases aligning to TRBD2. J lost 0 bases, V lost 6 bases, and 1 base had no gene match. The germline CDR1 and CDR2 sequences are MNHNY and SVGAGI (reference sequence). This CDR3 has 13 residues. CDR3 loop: CASRGTSSYEQYF. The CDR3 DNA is TGTGCCAGCAGAGGGACTAGCTCCTACGAGCAGTACTTC.

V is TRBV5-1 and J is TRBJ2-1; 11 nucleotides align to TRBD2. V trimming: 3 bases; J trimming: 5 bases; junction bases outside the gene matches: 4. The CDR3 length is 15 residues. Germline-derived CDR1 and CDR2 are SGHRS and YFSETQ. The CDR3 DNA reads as TGCGCCAGCAGCTCTGGACTAGCGGGCAACAATGAGCAGTTCTTC. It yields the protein CASSSGLAGNNEQFF.

The CDR3: CASSLNSNYGYTF. The CDR3 DNA reads TGTGCCAGCAGCCTCAACAGTAACTATGGCTACACCTTC. The chain combines TRBV5-4 with TRBJ1-2; no reliable D call. The CDR3 length is 13 residues. Looked up from germline, CDR1 is SGHNT and CDR2 is YYREEE (reference sequence). The germline V and J ends were trimmed by 4 bases and 1 base, with 8 bases remaining between them.